The 30 T cell receptor beta chains listed next were all sequenced from one sample in a study of a mutant IDH1 vaccine in newly diagnosed glioma. TCRdb keeps only in-frame clones here, not all; method: immunoSEQ multiplex PCR. The repertoire holds about 69,000 clones, with around nine tenths as singletons. Time point in this sample: week 35, safety follow-up. In the vaccine, a single dose held 300 ug of the mutant IDH1 20-mer peptide, along with topical imiquimod. These receptors are not linked to any known antigen. Sample: PBMCs, taken from a glioma patient whose treatment included an IDH1 peptide vaccine. The receptors derive from a man younger than 45 with glioma.

V gene TRBV11-3 combines with J gene TRBJ2-1; 8 positions agree with TRBD1. Germline loops: CDR1 SGHNT, CDR2 YENEEA. The V gene end was trimmed by 4 bases and the J gene end by 10 bases; junction bases not matched to a gene: 18. The CDR3 spans 17 residues. The CDR3 nucleotides are TGTGCCAGCAGCTCGGAGGGCAGTGGACAGGGCGTCAAAGAGCAGTTCTTC. It translates to CASSSEGSGQGVKEQFF.

The chain employs TRBV6-5 and TRBJ1-6; maybe TRBD1 (5 bases). Per the germline V gene, CDR1 is MNHEY and CDR2 is SVGAGI. The ends were cut back, 6 bases at V and 9 bases at J, with 15 bases in the middle. The CDR3 covers 14 residues. CDR3 sequence: CASSYDRIGSPLHF. In nucleotides, the CDR3 is TGTGCCAGCAGCTATGACAGAATAGGTTCACCCCTCCACTTT.

The J gene is TRBJ2-1, the V gene TRBV6-6; D ambiguous. Trimming left V 1 base short and J 9 bases short, with 10 bases between. The CDR3 totals 13 residues. Germline lookup yields CDR1 MNHNY and CDR2 SVGAGI (reference sequence). CDR3 amino acids: CASSYLYGVEQFF. The DNA for the CDR3 is TGTGCCAGCAGTTACTTGTACGGAGTTGAGCAGTTCTTC.

Here the CDR3 reads CASSPGTGDNEKLFF. The DNA for the CDR3 is TGTGCCAGTAGTCCCGGGACAGGAGATAATGAAAAACTGTTTTTT. The chain recombines TRBV19 with TRBJ1-4; 8 bases are shared with TRBD1. Trimming cost V 5 bases and J 4 bases; bases outside gene matches: 6. This CDR3 has 15 amino acids. Germline CDR1 is LNHDA and CDR2 is SQIVND (reference sequence).

The rearrangement links TRBV20-1 to TRBJ1-1; D is uncertain. Germline-derived CDR1 and CDR2 are DFQATT and SNEGSKA (reference sequence). The CDR3 consists of 10 residues. Trimming removed 6 bases at V and 5 bases at J, with 7 bases between. The CDR3 here is CSADPTEAFF. The CDR3 region has the DNA TGCAGTGCGGACCCAACTGAAGCTTTCTTT.

The rearrangement joins TRBV5-1 to TRBJ2-2; possibly TRBD1 for D (6 bases). The germline CDR1 and CDR2 sequences are SGHRS and YFSETQ. The ends were cut back, 4 bases at V and 7 bases at J, with 23 bases in the middle. This CDR3 contains 17 residues. The CDR3 region is CASSPPPVNPRGGELFF. CDR3 DNA sequence: TGCGCCAGCAGCCCCCCCCCGGTAAACCCCAGGGGCGGGGAGCTGTTTTTT. Full variable domain (rest looked up from reference TRBV5-1 and TRBJ2-2): KAGVTQTPRYLIKTRGQQVTLSCSPISGHRSVSWYQQTPGQGLQFLFEYFSETQRNKGNFPGRFSGRQFSNSRSEMNVSTLELGDSALYLCASSPPPVNPRGGELFFGEGSRLTVL.

The chain has TRBV4-2 and TRBJ2-7; D may be TRBD1 or TRBD2 (5 bases each). CDR1 is LGHNA, CDR2 YNFKEQ, per germline. The CDR3 is 16 residues long. Trimming left V 1 base short and J 4 bases short, with 17 bases between. CDR3 in DNA: TGTGCCAGCAGCCAAGTCAGTCCGGGGCAGAAGTACGAGCAGTACTTC. As protein: CASSQVSPGQKYEQYF.

The chain employs TRBV11-2 and TRBJ1-2; 8 nucleotides match TRBD1. The length of the CDR3 is 14 residues. J gave up 6 bases and V 0 bases, and 3 bases lay outside the gene matches. Looked up from germline, CDR1 is SGHAT and CDR2 is FQNNGV. CDR3 nucleotide sequence: TGTGCCAGCAGCTTAGATATCAGGGGGCATGGCTACACCTTC. It translates to CASSLDIRGHGYTF.

As for this clone: The sample contains more than one DNA sequence encoding this CDR3. The chain joins TRBV7-2 to TRBJ2-5; D could derive from TRBD1 or TRBD2 (6 bases each). Trimming shortened V by 3 bases and J by 2 bases, and 10 bases separated the two germline ends. This CDR3 is built from 14 residues. CDR1 and CDR2 from the germline V gene are SGHTA and FQGNSA. CDR3 DNA: TGTGCCAGCAGCTTCCAAGGGGGGCAAGAGACCCAGTACTTC. Translated: CASSFQGGQETQYF.

The gene calls are TRBV19 and TRBJ2-5, with 7 bases that match TRBD1. Trimming removed 6 bases from V and 2 bases from J; junction bases left unmatched: 9. The CDR3 consists of 15 residues. Germline CDR1 and CDR2: LNHDA and SQIVND (reference sequence). CDR3 sequence: CASRTTGTEQETQYF. DNA for the CDR3: TGTGCCAGTAGAACAACCGGGACAGAACAAGAGACCCAGTACTTC.

The chain is built from TRBV19 and TRBJ1-1, with a tentative D call TRBD1 (5 bases). This CDR3 has 15 residues. Germline V gives CDR1 LNHDA, CDR2 SQIVND (reference sequence). The ends were cut back, 5 bases at V and 1 base at J, with 14 bases in the middle. The CDR3 DNA sequence: TGTGCCAGTAGTCCGGGCAGGGTGGCGAACACTGAAGCTTTCTTT. Encoded protein: CASSPGRVANTEAFF.

The chain links TRBV10-3 to TRBJ2-7, with D unclear. This CDR3 has 12 residues. Trimming stripped 10 bases from V and 3 bases from J, with 13 bases between. The germline gives CDR1 ENHRY, CDR2 SYGVKD. CDR3 residues: CATLAQNYEQYF. As DNA, the CDR3 is TGTGCCACCCTGGCTCAAAACTACGAGCAGTACTTC.

The chain combines TRBV6-1 with TRBJ2-7; D ambiguous. Trimming cost V 1 base and J 4 bases, with 5 bases left between them. The CDR3 consists of 12 residues. Germline V lookup: CDR1 MNHNS, CDR2 SASEGT. CDR3 loop: CASSEGSYEQYF. CDR3 nucleotides: TGTGCCAGCAGTGAAGGGTCATACGAGCAGTACTTC.

This chain uses TRBV9 with TRBJ2-1; 7 positions agree with TRBD2. V lost 0 bases to trimming and J lost 6 bases; unmatched junction nucleotides: 15. The CDR3 contains 18 residues. Germline V CDR1 and CDR2: SGDLS, YYNGEE. Here the CDR3 DNA reads TGTGCCAGCAGCGTAGCCCGGGTGGGAGGGCCTTCGGCCAATGAGCAGTTCTTC. Encoded protein: CASSVARVGGPSANEQFF.

Only one count was recorded for this clone. The CDR3 DNA follows: TGTGCCTGGAGTCTTTCCAGAATCTACTATGGCTACACCTTC. Amino acid sequence: CAWSLSRIYYGYTF. The chain carries TRBV30 and TRBJ1-2; no firm D call. Looked up from germline, CDR1 is GTSNPN and CDR2 is SVGIG (reference sequence). This CDR3 region has 14 residues. With 2 bases removed from V and 3 bases from J, the gap between germline ends came to 13 bases.

This chain uses TRBV2 with TRBJ1-1; D is undetermined. This CDR3 is 13 amino acids long. CDR1 SNHLY and CDR2 FYNNEI come from the germline V gene. Trimming cost V 1 base and J 4 bases, with 7 bases left between them. CDR3 amino acids: CASSEEASTEAFF. CDR3 nucleotide sequence: TGTGCCAGCAGTGAAGAGGCATCCACTGAAGCTTTCTTT.

V and J are TRBV4-1 and TRBJ2-3; D call uncertain. Trimming stripped 2 bases from V and 3 bases from J, with 12 bases between. This CDR3 comprises 15 residues. From germline, CDR1 is MGHRA and CDR2 YSYEKL. As DNA, the CDR3 is TGCGCCAGCAGCCAACCGGTGAGTGGGACAGATACGCAGTATTTT. Translation gives CASSQPVSGTDTQYF.

The chain recombines TRBV10-2 with TRBJ2-6; the D is unclear. Germline CDR1 is WSHSY and CDR2 is SAAADI. The CDR3 consists of 14 residues. Deletions cut 10 bases from V and 1 base from J, with 11 bases between. Here the CDR3 DNA reads TGCGCCACCCTTCAAAATTCTGGGGCCAACGTCCTGACTTTC. It encodes CATLQNSGANVLTF.

The chain joins TRBV7-2 to TRBJ2-3, with no clear D. The V gene lost 2 bases and the J gene lost 0 bases, with 12 bases spanning the gap. CDR1 is SGHTA and CDR2 is FQGNSA in the germline V gene. This CDR3 spans 16 amino acids. The CDR3 is CASSLIIWTSTDTQYF. CDR3 DNA sequence: TGTGCCAGCAGCTTAATCATTTGGACGAGCACAGATACGCAGTATTTT.

The chain is built from TRBV5-1 and TRBJ2-7; 11 bases match TRBD2. CDR1 is SGHRS, CDR2 YFSETQ, per germline. This CDR3 has 16 residues. Losses at the gene ends were 0 bases for V and 2 bases for J; bases not matched to a gene: 4. CDR3 residues: CASSLEGTSGPYEQYF. The CDR3 region has the DNA TGCGCCAGCAGCTTGGAAGGGACTAGCGGACCCTACGAGCAGTACTTC.

V gene TRBV2 combines with J gene TRBJ1-1; TRBD1 matches at 8 bases. Germline V gene data show CDR1 as SNHLY and CDR2 as FYNNEI. The CDR3 is 13 residues long. Unmatched junction bases numbered 6, after V lost 11 bases and J lost 1 base. The CDR3, as DNA: TGTGCCTTACGGCAGGGGGCGAACACTGAAGCTTTCTTT. This gives the protein CALRQGANTEAFF.

V usage is TRBV5-4 and J usage is TRBJ1-4; D is possibly TRBD1 (6 bases). Trimming removed 7 bases at V and 0 bases at J, with 16 bases between. CDR1 SGHNT and CDR2 YYREEE come from the germline V gene (reference sequence). The CDR3 is 16 residues long. The CDR3: CASSWQGSATNEKLFF. DNA of the CDR3: TGTGCCAGCTCCTGGCAGGGGTCTGCAACTAATGAAAAACTGTTTTTT.

J is TRBJ2-1 and V is TRBV7-9, with unresolved D. V lost 5 bases, J lost 8 bases, and 16 bases lay in between. This CDR3 has 14 amino acids. The germline V gene has CDR1 SEHNR and CDR2 FQNEAQ (reference sequence). CDR3 sequence reads: CASSRPGRIYEQFF. CDR3 nucleotides: TGTGCCAGCAGCAGACCCGGGCGGATTTATGAGCAGTTCTTC.

V and J are TRBV7-8 and TRBJ2-7; D is unclear. There are 15 residues in the CDR3. Trimming shortened V by 4 bases and J by 3 bases, and 16 bases separated the two germline ends. Germline V gene sequence: CDR1 SGHVS, CDR2 FQNEAQ. CDR3 protein: CASSSRSSADYEQYF. The CDR3 coding sequence is TGTGCCAGCAGCTCTCGGAGTTCAGCAGACTACGAGCAGTACTTC.

In its sample, this clone was seen once. This chain links TRBV7-3 with TRBJ2-3, with TRBD1 identical over 8 bases. Germline CDR1 is SGHTA and CDR2 is FQGTGA. The J segment lost 1 base and the V segment lost 5 bases, leaving 11 bases of the junction unmatched. There are 17 residues in the CDR3. CDR3 bases: TGTGCCAGCAGCGTCCTTGGCAGGGGGCGCGGCACAGATACGCAGTATTTT. Amino acids: CASSVLGRGRGTDTQYF.

The chain recombines TRBV9 with TRBJ2-1, with TRBD2 matching over 9 bases. Germline CDR1 reads SGDLS; CDR2 reads YYNGEE. The V segment lost 4 bases and the J segment 3 bases; nucleotides outside the gene matches: 11. The length of the CDR3 is 17 residues. CDR3 in DNA: TGTGCCAGCAGCCCCCCGGATGAGCGGGGGGTCTACAATGAGCAGTTCTTC. This gives the protein CASSPPDERGVYNEQFF.

The chain combines TRBV10-3 with TRBJ2-5; 12 nucleotides agree with TRBD2. Per the germline V gene, CDR1 is ENHRY and CDR2 is SYGVKD. The CDR3 runs to 17 residues. J was trimmed by 5 bases and V by 0 bases; bases with no gene match: 7. The CDR3 DNA reads as TGTGCCATCAGTGAGTCGGCTAGCGGGGGGGCCCGGGAGACCCAGTACTTC. Translation: CAISESASGGARETQYF.

The chain joins TRBV7-8 to TRBJ1-5; the D is unclear. This CDR3 is built from 15 residues. Germline-derived CDR1 and CDR2 are SGHVS and FQNEAQ. The ends were cut back, 1 base at V and 0 bases at J, with 7 bases in the middle. The CDR3: CASSLVRVSNQPQHF. The CDR3 bases are TGTGCCAGCAGCTTAGTGAGGGTTAGCAATCAGCCCCAGCATTTT.

The chain is built from TRBV23-1 and TRBJ2-7; no reliable D call. TRBV23-1 carries the ORF label, with uncertain function. The CDR3 has 10 amino acids. Trimming took 8 bases from V and 3 from J, leaving 5 bases between them. As DNA, the CDR3 is TGCGCCAGCGGGGACTACGAGCAGTACTTC. Protein product: CASGDYEQYF.

The chain joins TRBV15 to TRBJ2-2; TRBD1 matches at 10 bases. Germline V gene lookup returns CDR1 LNHNV and CDR2 YYDKDF (reference sequence). The CDR3 runs 17 residues. V shed 5 bases and J 4 bases; nucleotides not matched to a gene: 10. The CDR3 bases are TGTGCCACCAGCCGGAGCGGGACAGGGGTTGGCACCGGGGAGCTGTTTTTT. Its translation is CATSRSGTGVGTGELFF. Based on the CDR3 plus reference TRBV15 and TRBJ2-2, the full variable domain is DAMVIQNPRYQVTQFGKPVTLSCSQTLNHNVMYWYQQKSSQAPKLLFHYYDKDFNNEADTPDNFQSRRPNTSFCFLDIRSPGLGDTAMYLCATSRSGTGVGTGELFFGEGSRLTVL.